This T cell receptor (beta chain) originates from a study of Ad26.COV2.S vaccination and SARS-CoV-2 variants. Trimming shortened V by 7 bases and J by 0 bases, and 9 bases separated the two germline ends. CDR1 and CDR2 from the germline V gene are MDHEN and SYDVKM. The CDR3 runs 13 residues. The method was immunoSEQ multiplex PCR; TCRdb's version includes in-frame clones alone and lacks a portion of them. The table has 300,000 to 350,000 clones, 75% to 90% seen once. Treatment in this sample: around 19 received Ad26.COV2.S at low or high dose, single or two shots; roughly five received placebo; per-sample allocation not given. Vaccine and placebo recipients were sampled on day 63 after the first injection.

This clonotype was sampled from a person aged 18-60 years who received the Ad26.COV2.S COVID-19 vaccine or a placebo. Source: peripheral blood, taken in a trial of Ad26.COV2.S vaccine versus placebo. V is TRBV28 and J is TRBJ1-1; D is undetermined. In DNA form, the CDR3 reads TGTGCCAGCAACCACGACCTGAACACTGAAGCTTTCTTT. It specifies CASNHDLNTEAFF.